This T cell receptor (beta chain) was obtained from a study of STAT3 mutations in large granular lymphocyte leukemia. On this clone: Its antigen is currently unknown.

This table comes from immunoSEQ multiplex PCR, and its TCRdb copy is limited to in-frame clones, with some not included. The profile shows about 6,000 clones, about 35% of them singletons. Trimming cost V 5 bases and J 2 bases, with 13 bases left between them. This CDR3 contains 16 residues. Per germline, CDR1 SEHNR and CDR2 FQNEAQ (reference sequence). Study outcomes and limitations: Every T-cell large granular lymphocyte leukemia patient had at least one immunodominant TCR beta clonotype.

This sequence joins TRBV7-9 and TRBJ2-6; TRBD2 might be the D (6 bases). Sequencing used peripheral blood mononuclear cells. The origin of this receptor is a woman aged 40 to 50 with T-cell large granular lymphocyte leukemia. Some clones in this sample may be carry-over from other donors' samples. The CDR3 is CASSGGSGAGANVLTF. The CDR3 DNA follows: TGTGCCAGCAGCGGGGGATCGGGGGCTGGGGCCAACGTCCTGACTTTC.